This is a list of T cell receptor beta chains from one sample in a study of T cell responses to AZD1222 COVID-19 vaccine. Profiling relied on immunoSEQ multiplex PCR, and the TCRdb table lists in-frame clones only, not all of them. This sample carries about 170,000 clones, about nine tenths of them seen once, and the ten largest clones take 1.6%. This specimen consisted of peripheral blood, obtained on day 0 of AZD1222 vaccination. These receptors came from an adult in good health. Both conserved end residues are part of each CDR3. The order of the fields is V gene, clone size, J gene, D gene, CDR3 protein, CDR3 DNA. The D gene is left open where the match is weak. Some rows have no size entry. The others give once, few or many, or a class for an expanded clone.

>TRBV5-4|.|TRBJ2-1|.
CASSARSNEQFF
TGTGCCAGCAGCGCCCGGTCGAATGAGCAGTTCTTC
>TRBV19|.|TRBJ1-3|TRBD1
CASSSAGTGTGNTIYF
TGTGCCAGTAGTAGCGCCGGGACAGGGACTGGAAACACCATATATTTT
>TRBV7-2|.|TRBJ2-2|TRBD2
CASSQGLAGVGELFF
TGTGCCAGCAGCCAGGGACTAGCGGGGGTCGGGGAGCTGTTTTTT
>TRBV7-7|.|TRBJ2-2|.
CASSLFSSGELFF
TGTGCTAGCAGCTTATTTTCGTCCGGGGAGCTGTTTTTT
>TRBV28|.|TRBJ1-1|.
CASKELNTEAFF
TGTGCCAGCAAGGAGTTGAACACTGAAGCTTTCTTT
>TRBV29-1|.|TRBJ2-1|.
CSAQRHGLYNEQFF
TGCAGCGCTCAAAGACATGGGTTATACAATGAGCAGTTCTTC
>TRBV4-1|.|TRBJ2-7|.
CASSQDHFRHYEQYF
TGCGCCAGCAGCCAAGATCATTTCCGCCACTACGAGCAGTACTTC
>TRBV19|.|TRBJ1-2|TRBD1
CASSPRDRGFGYTF
TGTGCCAGTAGTCCGCGGGACAGGGGTTTTGGCTACACCTTC
>TRBV5-5|.|TRBJ1-4|.
CASSLRGDATNEKLFF
TGTGCCAGCAGCTTGAGGGGTGATGCAACTAATGAAAAACTGTTTTTT
>TRBV27|few|TRBJ2-1|.
CASSLRASEYNEQFF
TGTGCCAGCAGTTTAAGGGCTAGCGAGTACAATGAGCAGTTCTTC
>TRBV7-2|.|TRBJ1-5|.
CASSLSNSKNQPQHF
TGTGCCAGCAGCTTATCGAACAGTAAAAATCAGCCCCAGCATTTT
>TRBV9|.|TRBJ1-3|.
CASSVDPDTSGNTIYF
TGTGCCAGCAGCGTAGATCCAGACACGTCTGGAAACACCATATATTTT
>TRBV11-2|once|TRBJ1-2|.
CASSSSGGGYGYTF
TGTGCCAGCAGCTCCTCGGGGGGCGGCTATGGCTACACCTTC
>TRBV6-5|.|TRBJ2-7|TRBD1
CASSLTGREQYF
TGTGCCAGCAGCCTGACAGGGCGCGAGCAGTACTTC
>TRBV5-1|.|TRBJ2-7|.
CASTLSSGTAAGQYF
TGCGCCAGCACCCTATCCTCCGGGACGGCGGCCGGGCAGTACTTC
>TRBV18|.|TRBJ2-2|.
CASSPEARGLTGELFF
TGTGCCAGCTCACCAGAAGCTAGGGGACTCACCGGGGAGCTGTTTTTT
>TRBV7-9|.|TRBJ1-2|.
CASSQEQGYDGYTF
TGTGCCAGCAGCCAAGAACAGGGATATGATGGCTACACCTTC
>TRBV4-3|once|TRBJ1-4|.
CASSQANRVLEKLFF
TGCGCCAGCAGCCAAGCCAACAGGGTATTAGAAAAACTGTTTTTT
>TRBV6-6|.|TRBJ2-2|.
CASSYGQGRGGELFF
TGTGCCAGCAGTTATGGGCAGGGAAGGGGCGGGGAGCTGTTTTTT
>TRBV28|.|TRBJ1-6|TRBD1
CATRQGYNSPLHF
TGTGCCACCCGACAGGGCTATAATTCACCCCTCCACTTT
>TRBV5-4|once|TRBJ2-5|TRBD2
CASSSSGGYQETQYF
TGTGCCAGCAGCTCTAGCGGAGGGTACCAAGAGACCCAGTACTTC
>TRBV7-3|.|TRBJ2-1|TRBD2
CASSPGTSGYNEQFF
TGTGCCAGCAGCCCGGGGACTAGCGGATACAATGAGCAGTTCTTC
>TRBV18|once|TRBJ2-5|.
CASSPAPDSQETQYF
TGTGCCAGCTCACCGGCGCCCGACAGCCAAGAGACCCAGTACTTC
>TRBV2|once|TRBJ2-5|TRBD1
CASTRNLRQGKETQYF
TGTGCCAGCACCCGAAACCTAAGACAGGGCAAAGAGACCCAGTACTTC
>TRBV7-6|.|TRBJ1-4|.
CASSLGRRAFNEKLFF
TGTGCCAGCAGCTTAGGCCGAAGGGCTTTTAATGAAAAACTGTTTTTT
>TRBV6-6|.|TRBJ1-5|.
CASSPGGPNMGEPQHF
TGTGCCAGCAGTCCTGGGGGACCTAACATGGGGGAGCCCCAGCATTTT
>TRBV2|.|TRBJ1-1|.
CASSRDSREGREAFF
TGTGCCAGCAGCCGTGACAGTCGGGAGGGTAGGGAAGCTTTCTTT
>TRBV12-3/TRBV12-4|.|TRBJ2-1|.
CASTGSVYNEQFF
TGTGCCAGCACCGGTAGCGTCTACAATGAGCAGTTCTTC
>TRBV10-2|.|TRBJ2-1|.
CASRGLSYNEQFF
TGCGCCAGCAGAGGACTATCCTACAATGAGCAGTTCTTC
>TRBV6-5|once|TRBJ2-7|.
CASSPRRAVSDEQYF
TGTGCCAGCAGCCCACGGAGAGCCGTGAGCGACGAGCAGTACTTC
>TRBV6-5|.|TRBJ2-3|.
CASSFLGGDTQYF
TGTGCCAGCAGTTTCCTCGGCGGGGATACGCAGTATTTT
>TRBV5-1|.|TRBJ2-4|TRBD2
CASSWTSGSVNIQYF
TGCGCCAGCAGCTGGACTAGCGGGAGTGTGAACATTCAGTACTTC
>TRBV7-3|.|TRBJ2-5|.
CASSFGGGYQETQYF
TGTGCCAGCAGCTTCGGTGGGGGGTACCAAGAGACCCAGTACTTC
>TRBV18|.|TRBJ2-7|.
CASSPLKNYEQYF
TGTGCCAGCTCACCGTTGAAGAACTACGAGCAGTACTTC
>TRBV6-1|.|TRBJ1-5|.
CASSEDRSNQPQHF
TGTGCCAGCAGTGAAGATCGCAGCAATCAGCCCCAGCATTTT
>TRBV24-1|once|TRBJ2-5|.
CATSLFRVGKETQYF
TGTGCCACCAGCCTATTCAGGGTGGGAAAAGAGACCCAGTACTTC
>TRBV19|.|TRBJ1-1|.
CASSIRAQRVMNTEAFF
TGTGCCAGTAGTATTCGCGCCCAAAGGGTTATGAACACTGAAGCTTTCTTT
>TRBV5-1|.|TRBJ1-1|TRBD1
CASSPPGQGLNTEAFF
TGCGCCAGCAGCCCCCCGGGACAGGGATTGAACACTGAAGCTTTCTTT
>TRBV9|.|TRBJ2-5|TRBD2
CASSLGLAAETQYF
TGTGCCAGCAGCTTAGGACTAGCTGCGGAGACCCAGTACTTC
>TRBV6-5|.|TRBJ1-5|.
CATRRGFNQPQHF
TGTGCCACCCGTCGGGGTTTCAATCAGCCCCAGCATTTT
>TRBV4-1|.|TRBJ2-1|TRBD2
CASSQESTSGKNEQFF
TGCGCCAGCAGCCAAGAGTCAACTAGCGGGAAGAATGAGCAGTTCTTC
>TRBV6-5|.|TRBJ2-1|.
CASSPDRYEQFF
TGTGCCAGCAGTCCCGACAGGTATGAGCAGTTCTTC
>TRBV7-2|.|TRBJ1-3|TRBD1
CASSPQGAVGNTIYF
TGTGCCAGCAGCCCCCAGGGGGCAGTCGGAAACACCATATATTTT
>TRBV7-3|.|TRBJ2-5|.
CASSRTNQETQYF
TGTGCCAGCAGCCGGACAAATCAAGAGACCCAGTACTTC
>TRBV3-1/TRBV3-2|.|TRBJ1-5|.
CASSLAGQPQHF
TGTGCCAGCAGCCTAGCTGGGCAGCCCCAGCATTTT
>TRBV14|.|TRBJ1-6|.
CASSQSTVYNSPLHF
TGTGCCAGCAGCCAATCGACAGTTTATAATTCACCCCTCCACTTT